This record looks at one T cell receptor (beta chain) sequence and its context. Its antigen is still unknown. Some clones are missing from TCRdb's copy, which holds only in-frame ones; the method was immunoSEQ multiplex PCR. Of around 300,000 clones detected, about 86% appear once; the ten largest clones hold roughly a tenth. Documented treatment: some 20 received Ad26.COV2.S at low or high dose, single or two shots; 5 received placebo; per-sample allocation not given. All samples were drawn on day 63, counting from the first vaccine or placebo injection. Spike of the Wuhan-strain SARS-CoV-2 was expressed by an Ad26 vector, which formed the vaccine. This specimen belongs to a study of Ad26.COV2.S vaccination and SARS-CoV-2 variants. Background on the study: Intramuscular Ad26.COV2.S at 5x10^10 or 1x10^11 viral particles.

General study results and limits: Once vaccination had occurred, spike-specific CD8+ and CD4+ T cell responses reportedly showed substantial breadth.

This TCR came from a person aged 18-65 years who received the Ad26.COV2.S COVID-19 vaccine or a placebo. The specimen comprised peripheral blood, sampled in a trial of Ad26.COV2.S vaccine versus placebo.

The CDR3: CASSIEWGQRNQPQHF. The CDR3 coding sequence is TGTGCCAGCAGTATCGAATGGGGACAGCGCAATCAGCCCCAGCATTTT. The rearrangement links TRBV7-8 to TRBJ1-5; 7 bases match TRBD1. CDR3 length: 16 amino acids. Germline loops: CDR1 SGHVS, CDR2 FQNEAQ. J gave up 2 bases and V 6 bases, and 10 bases lay outside the gene matches. Full variable domain (rest looked up from reference TRBV7-8 and TRBJ1-5): GAGVSQSPRYKVAKRGQDVALRCDPISGHVSLFWYQQALGQGPEFLTYFQNEAQLDKSGLPSDRFFAERPEGSVSTLKIQRTQQEDSAVYLCASSIEWGQRNQPQHFGDGTRLSIL.